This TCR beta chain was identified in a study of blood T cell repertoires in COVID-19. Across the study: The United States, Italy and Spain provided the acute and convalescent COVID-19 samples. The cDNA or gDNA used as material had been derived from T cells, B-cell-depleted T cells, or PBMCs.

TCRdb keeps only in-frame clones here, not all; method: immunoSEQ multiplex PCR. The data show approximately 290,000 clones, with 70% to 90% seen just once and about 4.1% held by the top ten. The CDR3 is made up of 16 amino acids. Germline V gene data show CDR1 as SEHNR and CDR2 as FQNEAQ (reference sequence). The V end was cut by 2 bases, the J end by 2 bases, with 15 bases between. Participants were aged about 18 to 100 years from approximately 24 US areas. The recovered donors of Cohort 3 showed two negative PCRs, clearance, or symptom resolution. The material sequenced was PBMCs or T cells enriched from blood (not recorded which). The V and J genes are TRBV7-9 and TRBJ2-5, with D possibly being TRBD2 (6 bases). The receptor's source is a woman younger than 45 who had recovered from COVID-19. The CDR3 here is CASSLLSASEQETQYF. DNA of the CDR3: TGTGCCAGCAGCTTACTCTCGGCTAGCGAACAAGAGACCCAGTACTTC.